The source of this T cell receptor (beta chain) is a study of graft-versus-host responses after intestinal transplantation. Here immunoSEQ multiplex PCR was the method, and the copy in TCRdb shows in-frame clones only, minus some. The table has 74,000 or so clones, roughly 90% seen once; the top ten hold around 0.69%. The source of this sequence is a human patient who received an intestinal transplant, so some T cells may come from the graft donor. The source was PBMCs, collected 98 days after intestinal transplantation.

This CDR3 reads CASSEYERVGEQFF. The CDR3 bases are TGTGCCAGCAGTGAATACGAGCGGGTGGGTGAGCAGTTCTTC. This chain links TRBV6-1 with TRBJ2-1, with D tentatively TRBD2 (6 bases). Germline loops: CDR1 MNHNS, CDR2 SASEGT. The CDR3 sequence is 14 residues long. Between the trimmed V and J ends, which lost 2 bases and 9 bases, there was a span of 14 bases.